This entry features one TCR beta chain sequence. The source of the sample is a study of blood T cell repertoires in COVID-19. As handled by the study authors: Estimated nucleated cell counts came from reference gene primer amplification. The table came from immunoSEQ multiplex PCR; TCRdb's copy has only in-frame clones and leaves some out. V, J and clone size reflect that table, while D and trimming were determined from the DNA. The sample records roughly 340,000 clones, 70% to 90% being singletons. Cohort allocation depended upon clinical history that participants reported. The source is a man in his forties in a cohort exposed to, infected with or recovered from COVID-19 (not recorded which). What was sequenced was PBMCs or T cells enriched from blood (not recorded which).

This CDR3 is CASSMTISSPHNEQFF. The DNA for the CDR3 is TGTGCCAGCTCAATGACTATCAGTTCCCCTCACAATGAGCAGTTCTTC. The chain carries TRBV18 and TRBJ2-1; D may be TRBD2 (5 bases). The germline V and J ends were trimmed by 5 bases and 5 bases, with 19 bases remaining between them. From germline, CDR1 is KGHSH and CDR2 LQKENI. The CDR3 has 16 residues.